A single sample is the source of the 31 T cell receptor delta chains below, sequenced in a study of gamma-delta chains in newborns, infants, children. TCRdb repeated clone calling on the reads with CATT. The data show more than 6,500 delta-chain clones, more than 2% seen once. The sequencing sample was made of blood. The receptor set was obtained from a child who was a newborn, infant or young child, either healthy, febrile or measles-vaccinated (not recorded which).

Of note for this clone: The translated DNA and TCRdb's protein are not identical at residue 17; the protein here was translated from the DNA. V usage is TRDV1 and J usage is TRDJ2; TRDD3 agrees at 11 bases. The CDR3 loop spans 19 amino acids. The germline CDR1 and CDR2 sequences are TSWWSYY and QGS. The CDR3 region is CALGKKTGGYPDLTAQPFF. The CDR3 nucleotides read TGTGCTCTTGGGAAGAAAACTGGGGGATATCCAGATTTGACAGCACAACCCTTCTTT.

On this clone: The protein held in TCRdb is that of a much larger clone and does not match this DNA's translation at residue 3, likely because of a read error; the protein shown is translated from the DNA. This chain links TRDV2 with TRDJ1; perhaps TRDD3 as D (6 bases). Germline loops: CDR1 GEAIGNYY, CDR2 EKD. The CDR3 length is 17 residues. The CDR3 sequence: CARDTVWGSWYTDKLIF. The CDR3 DNA reads as TGTGCCCGTGACACCGTCTGGGGATCATGGTACACCGATAAACTCATCTTT.

As to this clone: A much larger clone differs from this one at a single base, so this may be a read error. The identical CDR3 is also encoded by other nucleotide sequences in the sample. The rearrangement joins TRDV2 to TRDJ2, with D possibly matching TRDD3 (6 bases). Germline V CDR1 and CDR2: GEAIGNYY, EKD. Trimming stripped 3 bases from V and 0 bases from J, with 19 bases between. The CDR3 covers 18 residues. CDR3 sequence: CACDFVLGDTTLTAQLFF. The CDR3 DNA sequence: TGTGCCTGTGACTTCGTACTGGGAGATACAACTTTGACAGCACAACTCTTCTTT.

As concerns this clone: A much more abundant neighbour one base away suggests this may be a read error. This sample also contains other DNA sequences that code for the same CDR3. This chain connects TRDV2 to TRDJ3; 9 positions agree with TRDD3. Unmatched junction bases numbered 14, after V lost 3 bases and J lost 0 bases. The CDR3 totals 21 residues. Germline assignment: CDR1 GEAIGNYY and CDR2 EKD. The CDR3 coding sequence is TGTGCCTGTGACCCCACTGGGGGACTGGGCCTCCGCTCCTGGGACACCCGACAGATGTTTTTC. Its protein is CACDPTGGLGLRSWDTRQMFF.

With regard to this clone: TCRdb's protein for this DNA is that of a much larger clone and differs from the translation at residue 17, likely a read error; the protein shown is the DNA translation. The rearrangement uses TRDV2 and TRDJ3; TRDD3 aligns across 12 bases. Per germline, CDR1 GEAIGNYY and CDR2 EKD. CDR3 length equals 19 residues. This chain's CDR3 is CACDTATGGYSWDTRQTFF. The CDR3 nucleotides are TGTGCCTGTGACACCGCTACTGGGGGATACTCCTGGGACACCCGACAGACGTTTTTC.

A few counts support this clone. Being one base from a much bigger clone, this may be a read error. Other nucleotide sequences in the sample specify the same CDR3. The chain carries TRDV2 and TRDJ2, with 9 nucleotides matching TRDD3. The CDR3 loop spans 17 amino acids. With V trimmed by 3 bases and J by 8 bases, 15 bases remained unmatched. Germline V gives CDR1 GEAIGNYY, CDR2 EKD. CDR3 bases: TGTGCCTGTGACCCTATGACCGGGGATACGGAGGCCGCACAACTCTTCTTT. Translation gives CACDPMTGDTEAAQLFF.

This clone was found a few times. The protein in TCRdb stems from a much larger clone and differs at residue 10 from this DNA's translation, likely a read error; here the protein is translated from the DNA. The chain links TRDV2 to TRDJ2; 10 bases map to TRDD3. CDR1 and CDR2 from the germline V gene are GEAIGNYY and EKD. With V trimmed by 2 bases and J by 9 bases, 5 bases remained unmatched. The CDR3 sequence is 14 residues long. CDR3 region: CACDKMGDTTQLFF. CDR3 nucleotide sequence: TGTGCCTGTGACAAAATGGGGGATACAACACAACTCTTCTTT.

Concerning this clone itself: A much larger clone lies a single base off, so this may be a read error. The sample holds other DNA sequences that translate to the same CDR3. The rearrangement joins TRDV2 to TRDJ2, with 7 bases matching TRDD3. Looked up from germline, CDR1 is GEAIGNYY and CDR2 is EKD. Unmatched junction bases numbered 8, after V lost 3 bases and J lost 8 bases. The CDR3 length is 14 residues. The CDR3 region is CACDFLGASAQLFF. The CDR3 DNA is TGTGCCTGTGACTTCCTGGGGGCCTCGGCACAACTCTTCTTT.

V gene TRDV2 combines with J gene TRDJ3; 8 bases match TRDD3. This CDR3 contains 17 residues. Germline V gene sequence: CDR1 GEAIGNYY, CDR2 EKD. With V trimmed by 3 bases and J by 6 bases, 9 bases remained unmatched. CDR3 residues: CACDVLGATLDTRQMFF. CDR3 coding DNA: TGTGCCTGTGACGTACTGGGGGCTACCTTGGACACCCGACAGATGTTTTTC.

In regard to this clone: A read error may be the cause here, since a much bigger clone is one base away. The chain uses TRDV2 and TRDJ3, with 11 bases aligning to TRDD3. The CDR3 loop spans 19 amino acids. CDR1 GEAIGNYY and CDR2 EKD come from the germline V gene. V shed 2 bases and J 0 bases; nucleotides not matched to a gene: 5. As DNA, the CDR3 is TGTGCCTGTGACAAAATACTGGGGGATATCTCCTGGGACACCCGACAGATGTTTTTC. This encodes CACDKILGDISWDTRQMFF.

This clone was seen a handful of times. The TCRdb protein, from a much larger clone, departs from this DNA's translation at residue 5, likely by read error; the protein shown derives from the DNA. V and J are TRDV2 and TRDJ3, with TRDD3 matching 9 bases. Trimming took 3 bases from V and 0 from J; bases not matched to a gene: 8. CDR1 and CDR2 from the germline V gene are GEAIGNYY and EKD. CDR3 size: 19 residues. CDR3 sequence: CACDSVLGDLSWDTRQMFF. CDR3 DNA: TGTGCCTGTGACTCCGTACTGGGGGACCTCTCCTGGGACACCCGACAGATGTTTTTC.

There are a few counts of this clone. The protein recorded in TCRdb matches a much larger clone and deviates from this DNA's translation at residue 4, suggesting a read error; the protein here is obtained by translating the DNA. The V gene is TRDV2, the J gene TRDJ3, with 12 nucleotides matching TRDD3. CDR1 and CDR2 (germline): GEAIGNYY, EKD. The length of the CDR3 is 18 residues. Germline trimming cut 5 bases from V and 1 base from J; bases unmatched to any gene: 5. The CDR3 reads CACGTGGYLSWDTRQMFF. The CDR3 bases are TGTGCCTGTGGCACTGGGGGATACCTATCCTGGGACACCCGACAGATGTTTTTC.

In its sample, this clone is medium-sized. The V and J genes are TRDV2 and TRDJ3; 13 bases are a match to TRDD3. The CDR3 extends over 18 amino acids. Looked up from germline, CDR1 is GEAIGNYY and CDR2 is EKD. Trimming took 2 bases from V and 4 from J; bases not matched to a gene: 4. The CDR3: CACDKLGDTRWDTRQMFF. DNA for the CDR3: TGTGCCTGTGACAAACTGGGGGATACGCGTTGGGACACCCGACAGATGTTTTTC.

This clone appeared a few times. At one end, the junction sequence differs from germline, possibly due to a read error. The rearrangement links TRDV2 to TRDJ3; D is perhaps TRDD3 (6 bases). CDR3 length: 16 residues. The germline V gene encodes CDR1 GEAIGNYY and CDR2 EKD. CDR3 nucleotide sequence: TGTGCCTGTGACACCTGGGGATCCTGGGACACCCGCCAGATGTTTTTC. Translated: CACDTWGSWDTRQMFF.

A remark on this clone: Relative to the germline gene, one junction end is altered; a read error may explain this. The sample carries other DNA sequences with the same CDR3. The chain has TRDV2 and TRDJ2; 10 bases match TRDD3. Looked up from germline, CDR1 is GEAIGNYY and CDR2 is EKD. This CDR3 is 14 amino acids long. The CDR3 region has the DNA TGTGCCTGTGACTTACTGGGGGATGCAGCTCAACTCTTCTTT. Translating it yields CACDLLGDAAQLFF.

This clone appeared a few times. The TCRdb protein comes from a much larger clone and disagrees with this DNA's translation at residue 14, likely due to a read error; the protein given here is derived from the DNA. V gene TRDV2 combines with J gene TRDJ3; TRDD3 matches at 11 bases. The CDR3 spans 19 residues. CDR1 GEAIGNYY and CDR2 EKD come from the germline V gene. CDR3: CACDKVLGDSSWDARQMFF. The CDR3 DNA is TGTGCCTGTGACAAAGTACTGGGGGATAGCTCCTGGGACGCCCGACAGATGTTTTTC.

The table lists this clone with a few counts. At one boundary the junction diverges from the germline segment, which might be a read error. The chain uses TRDV2 and TRDJ1; 7 positions agree with TRDD3. CDR1 GEAIGNYY and CDR2 EKD come from the germline V gene. This CDR3 contains 15 residues. Written as DNA, the CDR3 is TGTGCCTGTGACACCAGGGGATATGGCACCAATAAACTCATCTTT. This sequence encodes CACDTRGYGTNKLIF.

This clone was counted only a few times. This DNA translates differently at residue 6 from the TCRdb protein, which is that of a much larger clone; a read error is likely, and the protein shown is the DNA's own translation. The rearrangement links TRDV2 to TRDJ1; a possible D gene is TRDD3 (5 bases). The CDR3 is 18 residues long. Per the germline V gene, CDR1 is GEAIGNYY and CDR2 is EKD. Trimming cost V 0 bases and J 0 bases, with 19 bases left between them. The CDR3 nucleotides are TGTGCCTGTGACACCTGTAGTCGTAGGACTGGCTACACCGATAAACTCATCTTT. It encodes CACDTCSRRTGYTDKLIF.

As for this clone: The protein TCRdb lists belongs to a much larger clone and differs from this DNA's translation at residue 9, which points to a read error; the protein shown is made from the DNA. Different DNA sequences within this sample yield the same CDR3. The V call is TRDV2, the J call TRDJ1; perhaps TRDD3 as D (6 bases). In germline, CDR1 is GEAIGNYY, CDR2 EKD. Trimming left V 0 bases short and J 1 base short, with 11 bases between. The CDR3 totals 15 residues. The chain's CDR3 is CACDTGDTFTDKLIF. CDR3 nucleotides: TGTGCCTGTGACACCGGAGATACGTTCACCGATAAACTCATCTTT.

In its sample, this clone was seen a few times. DNA and listed protein disagree at residue 13, so the protein shown here was translated from the DNA. The chain employs TRDV2 and TRDJ3, with a weak D call TRDD3 (5 bases). The CDR3 length is 16 residues. Germline V gene lookup returns CDR1 GEAIGNYY and CDR2 EKD. The CDR3 region is CACDTVGFWDTRRMFF. CDR3 in DNA: TGTGCCTGTGACACCGTGGGTTTCTGGGACACCCGACGGATGTTTTTC.

Judged by abundance, this clone is medium-sized. This CDR3 is also generated by other DNA sequences in the sample. V and J are TRDV2 and TRDJ3; TRDD3 agrees at 11 bases. Germline V gives CDR1 GEAIGNYY, CDR2 EKD. The CDR3 is made up of 21 amino acids. V lost 0 bases, J lost 0 bases, and 9 bases stayed unmatched. The CDR3 region is CACDTVLGDIPSSWDTRQMFF. CDR3 in DNA: TGTGCCTGTGACACCGTACTGGGGGATATTCCTAGCTCCTGGGACACCCGACAGATGTTTTTC.

Regarding this clone: The TCRdb protein comes from a much larger clone and disagrees with this DNA's translation at residue 18, likely due to a read error; the protein given here is derived from the DNA. This sequence joins TRDV2 and TRDJ3; 9 nucleotides align to TRDD3. Looked up from germline, CDR1 is GEAIGNYY and CDR2 is EKD. This CDR3 has 20 residues. CDR3 in DNA: TGTGCCTGTGACACGGGGGGATACAGTGGGAGCTCCTGGGACACCCGACAGAAGTTTTTC. It is translated as CACDTGGYSGSSWDTRQKFF.

V gene TRDV2 combines with J gene TRDJ2, with 8 bases identical to TRDD3. The CDR3 extends over 17 amino acids. CDR1 and CDR2 (germline): GEAIGNYY, EKD. Trimming removed 0 bases from V and 3 bases from J; junction bases left unmatched: 8. The CDR3 coding sequence is TGTGCCTGTGACACCGTCTGGGGGACGCCTATGACAGCACAACTCTTCTTT. It codes for CACDTVWGTPMTAQLFF.

Notes on this clone: A much larger clone sits a single nucleotide away, making a read error possible. Other DNA sequences in this sample translate to the same CDR3. This sequence joins TRDV2 and TRDJ3; perhaps D is TRDD2 or TRDD3 (5 bases each). CDR1 and CDR2 (germline): GEAIGNYY, EKD. The germline V and J ends were trimmed by 0 bases and 0 bases, with 23 bases remaining between them. CDR3 length: 22 amino acids. The CDR3 loop reads CACDTGSLLVIKSSWDTRQMFF. DNA of the CDR3: TGTGCCTGTGACACCGGCTCCCTACTGGTAATCAAGAGCTCCTGGGACACCCGACAGATGTTTTTC.

In regard to this clone: The amino acid sequence in TCRdb belongs to a much larger clone and departs from this DNA's translation at residue 15, likely a sequencing read error; the sequence shown is translated from the DNA. This sequence joins TRDV2 and TRDJ3; 8 bases align to TRDD3. This CDR3 is built from 18 residues. The germline CDR1 and CDR2 sequences are GEAIGNYY and EKD. Written as DNA, the CDR3 is TGTGCCTGTGACGTACTGGGGGGGAGCTCCTGGGACACCCGACGGATGTTTTTC. Its protein is CACDVLGGSSWDTRRMFF.

Comment on this clone: TCRdb shows a much larger clone's protein in place of this DNA's translation, and the two differ at residue 17, likely through a read error; the protein shown is translated from the DNA. DNA for the CDR3: TGTGCCTGTGACACCGGGGGGATTCATAGCTCCTGGGACACCCGACAGACGTTTTTC. This gives the protein CACDTGGIHSSWDTRQTFF. The chain couples TRDV2 to TRDJ3; 7 bases fit TRDD3. The germline CDR1 and CDR2 sequences are GEAIGNYY and EKD. The CDR3 loop spans 19 amino acids.

In its sample, this clone was seen a few times. A read error likely explains why the TCRdb protein, taken from a much larger clone, differs from this DNA's translation at residue 10; the protein shown is translated from the DNA. V usage is TRDV3 and J usage is TRDJ3; 12 bases line up with TRDD3. Germline assignment: CDR1 TVYSNPD and CDR2 GDNSRS (reference sequence). The CDR3 sequence is 18 residues long. J lost 2 bases, V lost 2 bases, and 7 bases had no gene match. CDR3 residues: CAFLSGGYGPWDTRQMFF. Here the CDR3 DNA reads TGTGCCTTTTTGTCTGGGGGATACGGCCCCTGGGACACCCGACAGATGTTTTTC.

This clone was seen a few times. TCRdb records a much larger clone's protein for this DNA, with a difference at residue 10 that likely arises from a read error; the protein given is the translation of the DNA. The chain recombines TRDV2 with TRDJ3; D call uncertain. This CDR3 region has 17 residues. CDR1 is GEAIGNYY, CDR2 EKD, per germline. In DNA form, the CDR3 reads TGTGCCTGTGACACGGTGGAAAGCTCCTTGGACACCCGACAGATGTTTTTC. It translates to CACDTVESSLDTRQMFF.

This clone has only a few counts. This DNA's translation differs at residue 3 from TCRdb's protein, which comes from a much larger clone; a read error is likely, and the protein shown is translated from the DNA. The chain couples TRDV2 to TRDJ3, with D uncertain. CDR3 length: 17 residues. Germline values: CDR1 GEAIGNYY, CDR2 EKD. In nucleotides, the CDR3 is TGTGCCCGTGACACGGTGGAAAGCTCCTGGGACACCCGACAGATGTTTTTC. This translates into CARDTVESSWDTRQMFF.

As for this clone: A much larger clone sits a single nucleotide away, making a read error possible. This same CDR3 is encoded by further DNA sequences in the sample. CDR3 protein: CACDTGNTGGYAADKLIF. Written as DNA, the CDR3 is TGTGCCTGTGACACCGGAAACACTGGGGGATACGCAGCTGATAAACTCATCTTT. The genes are TRDV2 and TRDJ1; the match to TRDD3 covers 13 bases. CDR3 length equals 18 residues. V was clipped by 0 bases and J by 5 bases; unmatched bases: 11. Germline CDR1 reads GEAIGNYY; CDR2 reads EKD.

This clone was seen a few times. J is TRDJ3 and V is TRDV2; 8 positions agree with TRDD3. The CDR3 contains 18 residues. V lost 3 bases and J lost 3; bases outside the gene matches: 9. Germline CDR1 GEAIGNYY, CDR2 EKD. The CDR3 sequence: CACDVLGATIWDTRQMFF. CDR3 bases: TGTGCCTGTGACGTACTGGGGGCTACGATCTGGGACACCCGACAGATGTTTTTC.